This record concerns one T cell receptor beta chain sequence. Profiling relied on immunoSEQ multiplex PCR, and the TCRdb table lists in-frame clones only, not all of them. The data hold some 250,000 clones, with about 83% observed a single time. These data originate in a study of blood T cell repertoires in COVID-19. This receptor was taken from an elderly man with acute or convalescent COVID-19. Sequencing used peripheral blood.

The CDR3 bases are TGTGCCAGTAGGACAACAGGACTAGTCAACGGGGAGCTGTTTTTT. Translation: CASRTTGLVNGELFF. The J gene is TRBJ2-2, the V gene TRBV19, with 7 bases lining up with TRBD2. This CDR3 has 15 amino acids. Unmatched junction bases numbered 11, after V lost 6 bases and J lost 7 bases. Germline CDR1 is LNHDA and CDR2 is SQIVND (reference sequence).